The rows below give T cell receptor beta chains drawn from one sample of a study of blood T cells in healthy people across ages. TCRdb reprocessed the 5' RACE reads via MiXCR and lists one record per CDR3 protein. The table has around 1.5 million distinct CDR3 sequences, 40% to 50% seen once; the top ten hold approximately 7.9%. The sample taken for sequencing was blood. Source of these receptors: a woman younger than 30 in good health. Each CDR3 is given with its conserved first and last residue. The order of the fields is J gene, clone size, D gene, V gene, CDR3 protein, CDR3 DNA. The D gene is left open where the match is weak. Not all rows give a size; the values are once, few, many and, for expanded clones, a class.

TRBJ1-1 NA NA TRBV29-1 CSAYYTEAFF TGCAGCGCATATTACACTGAAGCTTTCTTT
TRBJ1-2 NA NA TRBV6-5 CVSSNPGWKDGYTF TGTGTCAGCAGCAACCCAGGGTGGAAAGATGGCTACACCTTC
TRBJ2-7 few NA TRBV15 CATSRADSENEQYF TGTGCCACCAGCAGGGCGGACAGCGAGAACGAGCAGTACTTC
TRBJ2-7 NA TRBD1 TRBV12-3/TRBV12-4 CASSLETGTGVSYEQYF TGTGCCAGCAGTTTAGAAACCGGGACAGGCGTCTCCTACGAGCAGTACTTC
TRBJ2-7 NA NA TRBV5-1 CASSLASVFEQYF TGCGCCAGCAGCTTGGCCTCTGTTTTTGAGCAGTACTTC
TRBJ2-1 NA NA TRBV6-2/TRBV6-3 CASSLVPSGLSSYNEQFF TGTGCCAGCAGTTTGGTTCCCTCGGGCCTGAGCTCCTACAATGAGCAGTTCTTC
TRBJ2-5 few NA TRBV9 CASSVMSGQETQYF TGTGCCAGCAGCGTAATGAGCGGGCAAGAGACCCAGTACTTC
TRBJ2-1 NA TRBD2 TRBV4-1 CASSQESGSRDEQFF TGCGCCAGCAGCCAAGAAAGCGGGAGCAGGGATGAGCAGTTCTTC
TRBJ2-5 NA NA TRBV20-1 CSATPRETQYF TGCAGTGCCACCCCAAGAGAGACCCAGTACTTC
TRBJ2-2 NA NA TRBV9 CASSVGGPLTGELFF TGTGCCAGCAGCGTAGGGGGGCCCCTCACCGGGGAGCTGTTTTTT
TRBJ2-1 many NA TRBV29-1 CSVDRLGNPEQFF TGCAGCGTTGATAGGCTAGGGAATCCTGAGCAGTTCTTC
TRBJ2-7 few TRBD2 TRBV20-1 CSAPREGGGSLREQYF TGCAGTGCTCCTCGGGAGGGGGGCGGTTCCCTTCGCGAGCAGTACTTC
TRBJ2-5 few NA TRBV20-1 CSARVAGQETQYF TGCAGTGCTAGAGTCGCCGGACAAGAGACCCAGTACTTC
TRBJ1-1 NA TRBD1 TRBV20-1 CSARKPGGTEAFF TGCAGTGCTAGAAAACCAGGGGGGACTGAAGCTTTCTTT
TRBJ2-5 NA NA TRBV12-5 CASGLVLVGRYNEQYF TGTGCTAGTGGTTTGGTACTAGTAGGGAGGTACAATGAGCAGTACTTC